At least ten counts were recorded for the clone carrying this T cell receptor (beta chain). No antigen is known for it. Through Arm-PCR of CDR3 regions and iRepertoire HTBI primers, TCR beta libraries were built. Each CDR3 protein is one row after TCRdb ran MiXCR on the multiplex PCR reads. The profile shows 300,000 to 350,000 distinct CDR3 sequences, around a fifth of them singletons. Germline-derived CDR1 and CDR2 are MGHRA and YSYEKL. The CDR3 runs 15 residues. The V segment lost 4 bases and the J segment 5 bases; nucleotides outside the gene matches: 10. Specified time point: persistent/refractory GD, antithyroid drugs over 5 years with positive TRAb. PBMCs were the source of the RNA used for TCR sequencing. A peripheral blood sample, roughly 8.8 milliliters in volume, was drawn into EDTA tubes. This sample was taken from a study of regulatory T cells in long-lasting Graves disease. Turning to the study itself: Over 5 years on antithyroid drugs plus positive TSH receptor antibodies marked Graves' disease as persistent.

General study points: Persistent cases of Graves' showed reduced TCR diversity relative to newly diagnosed patients. With persistent disease, TRBV28, TRBJ1-2 and TRBJ2-5 were the favored segments.

This specimen was peripheral blood mononuclear cells (PBMCs), taken when the disease was refractory, from a patient treated with antithyroid drugs. This clonotype was sampled from a female donor with Graves disease. This chain links TRBV4-1 with TRBJ2-5, with TRBD2 matching 7 bases. CDR3 sequence: CASSPEGRESETQYF. The DNA of the CDR3 is TGCGCCAGCAGCCCGGAGGGGAGGGAGAGCGAGACCCAGTACTTC.